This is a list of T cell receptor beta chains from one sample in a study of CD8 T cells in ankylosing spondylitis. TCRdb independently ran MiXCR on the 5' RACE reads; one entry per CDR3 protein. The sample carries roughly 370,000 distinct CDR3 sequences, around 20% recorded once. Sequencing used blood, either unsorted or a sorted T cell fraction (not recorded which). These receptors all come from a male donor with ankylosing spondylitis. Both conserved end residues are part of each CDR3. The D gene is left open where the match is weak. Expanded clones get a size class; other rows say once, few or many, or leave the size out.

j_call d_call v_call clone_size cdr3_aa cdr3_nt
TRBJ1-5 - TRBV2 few CASSEARADYSNQPQHF TGTGCCAGCAGTGAAGCGCGGGCAGATTATAGCAATCAGCCCCAGCATTTT
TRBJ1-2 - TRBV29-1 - CSVEPGPTYGYTF TGCAGCGTTGAACCCGGACCGACCTATGGCTACACCTTC
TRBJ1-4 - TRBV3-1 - CASRRTGANEKLFF TGTGCCAGCAGACGAACGGGGGCCAATGAAAAACTGTTTTTT
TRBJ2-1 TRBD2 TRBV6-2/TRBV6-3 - CASKQKGTSGRTWRNEQFF TGTGCCAGCAAGCAAAAGGGGACTAGCGGGAGGACGTGGCGGAATGAGCAGTTCTTC
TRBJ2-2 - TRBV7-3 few CASSLLGAGSTGELFF TGTGCCAGCAGCTTGCTGGGGGCGGGATCCACCGGGGAGCTGTTTTTT
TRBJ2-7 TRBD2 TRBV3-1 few CASSQEPSGVYEQYF TGTGCCAGCAGCCAAGAGCCTAGCGGGGTCTACGAGCAGTACTTC
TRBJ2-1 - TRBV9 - CASSVYQGSSYNEQFF TGTGCCAGCAGCGTGTATCAGGGGAGCTCCTACAATGAGCAGTTCTTC
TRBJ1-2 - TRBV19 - CASRVTSSYGYTF TGTGCCAGTAGGGTAACTAGTAGCTATGGCTACACCTTC
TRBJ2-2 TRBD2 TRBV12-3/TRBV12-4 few CASIPGLGLSGELFF TGTGCCAGCATCCCGGGACTAGGCCTTAGCGGGGAGCTGTTTTTT
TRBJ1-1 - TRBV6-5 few CASSYSRSEAFF TGTGCCAGCAGTTACTCGCGCAGTGAAGCTTTCTTT
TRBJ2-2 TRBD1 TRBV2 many CASSRDRGNTGELFF TGTGCCAGCAGCCGGGACAGGGGGAACACCGGGGAGCTGTTTTTT
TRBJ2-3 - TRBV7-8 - CASSSRDAYTDTQYF TGTGCCAGCAGCTCCCGGGACGCCTACACAGATACGCAGTATTTT
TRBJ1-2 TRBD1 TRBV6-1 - CASRKVGQGPSYGYTF TGTGCCAGCAGAAAGGTGGGACAGGGCCCTTCCTATGGCTACACCTTC
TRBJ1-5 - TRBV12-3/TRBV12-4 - CASSLNRYQPQHF TGTGCCAGCAGCTTAAACAGGTATCAGCCCCAGCATTTT
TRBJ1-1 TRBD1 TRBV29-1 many CSVEEGGGTEAFF TGCAGCGTTGAAGAAGGGGGCGGCACTGAAGCTTTCTTT
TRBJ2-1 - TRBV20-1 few CSARVLAFPNNEQFF TGCAGTGCTAGAGTCTTAGCATTCCCAAACAATGAGCAGTTCTTC
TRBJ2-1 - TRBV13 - CASSHIKRNHEQFF TGTGCCAGCAGCCACATCAAGAGGAACCATGAGCAGTTCTTC
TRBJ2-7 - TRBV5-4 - CASSGMTADYEQYF TGTGCCAGCAGCGGAATGACTGCAGACTACGAGCAGTACTTC
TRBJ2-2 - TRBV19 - CASSIELSGELFF TGTGCCAGTAGTATAGAGCTTAGCGGGGAGCTGTTTTTT
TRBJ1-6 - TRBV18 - CASSPDNSPLHF TGTGCCAGCTCGCCAGACAATTCACCCCTCCACTTT
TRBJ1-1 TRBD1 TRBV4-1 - CASSQERGDREAFF TGCGCCAGCAGCCAAGAGAGGGGGGACAGGGAAGCTTTCTTT
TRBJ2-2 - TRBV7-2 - CASSLGTTAGELFF TGTGCCAGCAGCTTAGGGACTACTGCCGGGGAGCTGTTTTTT
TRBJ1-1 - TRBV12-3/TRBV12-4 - CASSPLRGAMNTEAFF TGTGCCAGCAGCCCACTAAGGGGAGCCATGAACACTGAAGCTTTCTTT
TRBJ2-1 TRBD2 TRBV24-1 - CATGLAGGPCYNEQFF TGTGCCACCGGACTAGCGGGAGGGCCGTGTTACAATGAGCAGTTCTTC
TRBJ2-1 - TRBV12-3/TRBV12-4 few CASVVSSYNEQFF TGTGCCAGCGTCGTAAGCTCCTACAATGAGCAGTTCTTC
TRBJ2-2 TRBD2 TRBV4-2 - CASSQEGLAGVTGELFF TGTGCCAGCAGCCAAGAGGGACTAGCGGGAGTGACCGGGGAGCTGTTTTTT
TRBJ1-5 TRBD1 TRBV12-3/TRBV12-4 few CASSEKNWRRGAEPQHF TGTGCCAGCAGCGAAAAAAATTGGCGCAGGGGGGCAGAGCCCCAGCATTTT
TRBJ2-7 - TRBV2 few CASRQPWGSWIDEQYF TGTGCCAGCAGGCAACCCTGGGGCAGTTGGATCGACGAGCAGTACTTC
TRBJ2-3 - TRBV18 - CASSPGVTDTQYF TGTGCCAGCTCACCGGGGGTCACAGATACGCAGTATTTT
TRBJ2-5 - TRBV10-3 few CAVAPGTQETQYF TGTGCCGTAGCCCCCGGGACTCAAGAGACCCAGTACTTC
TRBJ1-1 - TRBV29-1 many CSVVLQGVDTEAFF TGCAGCGTTGTCCTACAGGGCGTGGACACTGAAGCTTTCTTT
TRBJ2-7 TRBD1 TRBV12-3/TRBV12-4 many CASSYLVGTGLYEQYF TGTGCCAGCAGTTATCTAGTGGGGACAGGGTTATACGAGCAGTACTTC
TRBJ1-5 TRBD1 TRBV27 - CASGDRPQPQHF TGTGCCAGCGGGGACAGGCCTCAGCCCCAGCATTTT
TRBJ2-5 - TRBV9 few CASSVGLTGDTQYF TGTGCCAGCAGCGTAGGTTTGACCGGAGATACCCAGTACTTC
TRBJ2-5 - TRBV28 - CASSLGASREETQYF TGTGCCAGCAGTTTAGGAGCTAGCAGAGAGGAGACCCAGTACTTC
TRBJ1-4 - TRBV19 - CASKTAVNEKLFF TGTGCCAGTAAGACAGCGGTTAATGAAAAACTGTTTTTT
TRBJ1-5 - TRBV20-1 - CSARDGGQGSGQPQHF TGCAGTGCTAGAGATGGAGGGCAGGGGAGTGGACAGCCCCAGCATTTT
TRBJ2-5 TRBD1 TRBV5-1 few CASSRTGLRETQYF TGCGCCAGCAGCAGGACAGGGCTTCGAGAGACCCAGTACTTC
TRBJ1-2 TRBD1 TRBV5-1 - CASSLGQGAVYGYTF TGCGCCAGCAGCCTGGGACAGGGGGCGGTCTATGGCTACACCTTC
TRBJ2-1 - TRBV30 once CAWSVLDEQFF TGTGCCTGGAGTGTTTTGGATGAGCAGTTCTTC
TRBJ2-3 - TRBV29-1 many CSVGGTSDTQYF TGCAGCGTTGGAGGGACATCAGATACGCAGTATTTT
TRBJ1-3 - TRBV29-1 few CSVGNQGTGNTIYF TGCAGCGTTGGAAACCAGGGAACTGGAAACACCATATATTTT
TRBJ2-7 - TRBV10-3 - CAISYGPSSYEQYF TGTGCCATCAGCTATGGACCAAGCTCCTACGAGCAGTACTTC
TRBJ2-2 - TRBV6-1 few CASYSWQGETGELFF TGTGCCAGCTACAGTTGGCAGGGTGAGACCGGGGAGCTGTTTTTT
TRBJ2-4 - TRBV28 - CASSVGTITWGQYF TGTGCCAGCAGTGTAGGGACCATAACTTGGGGGCAGTACTTC
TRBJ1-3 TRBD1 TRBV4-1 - CASSQEADRVGNTIYF TGCGCCAGCAGCCAAGAAGCCGACAGGGTTGGAAACACCATATATTTT
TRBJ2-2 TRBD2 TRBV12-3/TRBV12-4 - CASSFLGGRTGELFF TGTGCCAGCAGTTTTCTTGGCGGGAGAACCGGGGAGCTGTTTTTT
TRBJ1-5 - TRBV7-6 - CASSLRGPNQPQHF TGTGCCAGCAGCTTACGGGGCCCCAATCAGCCCCAGCATTTT